This TCR beta chain was obtained from a study of T cells in women clearing cervical HPV infection. MY09/MY11 PCR detected cervical HPV DNA; dot-blot assigned genotypes. Study results and limitations: CIN3+ cases had significantly higher TCR repertoire richness than controls, but evenness did not differ. TRBV6-7 abundance was lower in cases than controls (around 0.1% versus 0.15%).

Clones were sequenced by immunoSEQ multiplex PCR, and TCRdb holds only the in-frame ones, with some missing. This sample's table reports 23,000 or so clones. The germline V gene encodes CDR1 SNHLY and CDR2 FYNNEI. This CDR3 spans 13 amino acids. With 6 bases clipped from V and 8 bases from J, the junction kept 7 bases outside the gene matches. On this clone itself: Its specificity is unknown. The read ends 3 residues before the CDR3 terminus; that terminus is restored from the germline J gene.

The TCR was taken from a woman aged 18 to 69 with a cervical HPV16 infection that either progressed to CIN3+ or cleared (not recorded which). Sequencing was performed on blood buffy coat. The chain combines TRBV2 with TRBJ1-3; TRBD1 agrees at 7 bases. Incomplete CDR3 DNA: TGTGCCAGCAGCCGACAGGGAGGGTACACC. It encodes CASSRQGGYT. In full, the CDR3 reads CASSRQGGYTIYF.